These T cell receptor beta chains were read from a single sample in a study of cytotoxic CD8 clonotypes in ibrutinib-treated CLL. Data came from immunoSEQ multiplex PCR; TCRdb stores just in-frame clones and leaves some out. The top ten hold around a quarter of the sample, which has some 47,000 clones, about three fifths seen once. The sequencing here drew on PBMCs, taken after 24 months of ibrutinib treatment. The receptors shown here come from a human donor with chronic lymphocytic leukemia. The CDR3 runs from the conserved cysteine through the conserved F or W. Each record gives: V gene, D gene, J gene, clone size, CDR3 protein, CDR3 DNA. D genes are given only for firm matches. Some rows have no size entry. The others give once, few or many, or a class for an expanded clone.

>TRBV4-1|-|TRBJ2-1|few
CASSQDGPADEQFF
TGCGCCAGCAGCCAAGATGGGCCCGCCGATGAGCAGTTCTTC
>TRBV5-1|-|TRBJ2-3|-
CASSFSTDTQYF
TGCGCCAGCAGCTTTAGCACAGATACGCAGTATTTT
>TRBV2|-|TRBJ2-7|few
CASSSDSWEQYF
TGTGCCAGCAGCTCGGACAGTTGGGAGCAGTACTTC
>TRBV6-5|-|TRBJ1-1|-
CASTPGGRYTEAFF
TGTGCCAGCACCCCGGGGGGGCGATACACTGAAGCTTTCTTT
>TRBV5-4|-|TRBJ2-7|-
CASSSLMSGASYEQYF
TGTGCCAGCAGCTCACTGATGTCAGGGGCCAGCTACGAGCAGTACTTC
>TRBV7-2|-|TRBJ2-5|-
CASSLAPARRETQYF
TGTGCCAGCAGCTTAGCTCCGGCAAGGCGAGAGACCCAGTACTTC
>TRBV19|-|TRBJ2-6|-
CASSAQGGSGANVLTF
TGTGCCAGTAGTGCCCAAGGGGGCTCTGGGGCCAACGTCCTGACTTTC
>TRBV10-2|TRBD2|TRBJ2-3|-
CASSESKTSGFTDTQYF
TGCGCCAGCAGTGAGTCGAAGACTAGCGGGTTCACAGATACGCAGTATTTT
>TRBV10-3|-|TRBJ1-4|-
CAISDRDATNEKLFF
TGTGCCATCAGTGACAGGGATGCAACTAATGAAAAACTGTTTTTT
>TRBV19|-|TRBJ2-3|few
CASSTLGRTDTQYF
TGTGCCAGTAGTACCCTCGGCCGCACAGATACGCAGTATTTT
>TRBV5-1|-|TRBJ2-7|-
CASSWGPSEQYF
TGCGCCAGCAGCTGGGGACCATCCGAGCAGTACTTC
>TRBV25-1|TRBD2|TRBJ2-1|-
CASSEFGGETDEQFF
TGTGCCAGCAGTGAATTCGGGGGGGAAACGGATGAGCAGTTCTTC
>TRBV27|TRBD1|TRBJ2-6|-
CASRGGRGFSGANVLTF
TGTGCCAGCCGAGGGGGCAGGGGCTTTTCTGGGGCCAACGTCCTGACTTTC
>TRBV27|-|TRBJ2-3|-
CASSLAQISTDTQYF
TGTGCCAGCAGTTTAGCGCAGATTAGCACAGATACGCAGTATTTT
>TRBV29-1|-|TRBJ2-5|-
CSAEQNQETQYF
TGCAGCGCGGAACAGAACCAAGAGACCCAGTACTTC
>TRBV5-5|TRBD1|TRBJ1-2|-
CASSPAGTASNYGYTF
TGTGCCAGCAGTCCCGCGGGGACAGCCTCTAACTATGGCTACACCTTC
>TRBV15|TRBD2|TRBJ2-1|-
CATSTLRASGNEQFF
TGTGCCACCAGCACCCTCCGGGCTAGCGGGAATGAGCAGTTCTTC
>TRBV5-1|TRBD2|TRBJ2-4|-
CASSLTAGKNIQYF
TGCGCCAGCAGCTTAACAGCGGGGAAAAACATTCAGTACTTC
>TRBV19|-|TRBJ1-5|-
CASTGTAEHQPQHF
TGTGCCAGTACCGGGACGGCCGAACATCAGCCCCAGCATTTT
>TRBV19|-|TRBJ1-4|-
CASSVRRGAGLFF
TGTGCCAGTAGTGTTCGGCGGGGGGCAGGACTGTTTTTT
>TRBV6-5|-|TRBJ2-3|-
CASSAGQPTDTQYF
TGTGCCAGCAGTGCGGGACAGCCCACAGATACGCAGTATTTT
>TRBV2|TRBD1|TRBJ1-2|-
CASSPGQGLGYTF
TGTGCCAGCAGTCCGGGACAGGGTTTGGGCTACACCTTC
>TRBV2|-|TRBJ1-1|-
CASILQAGTEAFF
TGTGCCAGCATCTTACAGGCGGGGACTGAAGCTTTCTTT
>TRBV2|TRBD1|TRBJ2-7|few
CASQGGGQGSYEQYF
TGTGCCAGCCAAGGGGGGGGACAGGGGAGCTACGAGCAGTACTTC
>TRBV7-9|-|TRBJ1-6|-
CASSFVENSPLHF
TGTGCCAGCAGCTTTGTAGAGAATTCACCCCTCCACTTT
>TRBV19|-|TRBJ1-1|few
CASSIGVGANTEAFF
TGTGCCAGTAGTATCGGGGTGGGGGCGAACACTGAAGCTTTCTTT
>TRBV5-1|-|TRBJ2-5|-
CASSKALQETQYF
TGCGCCAGCAGTAAAGCCCTCCAAGAGACCCAGTACTTC
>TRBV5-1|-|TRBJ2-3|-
CASSLGSGLTSTDTQYF
TGCGCCAGCAGCTTGGGCTCAGGATTAACTAGCACAGATACGCAGTATTTT
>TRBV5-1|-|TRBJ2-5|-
CASSPRAGGETQYF
TGCGCCAGCAGCCCCCGGGCAGGCGGGGAGACCCAGTACTTC
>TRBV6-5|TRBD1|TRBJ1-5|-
CASSRTGQGQPQHF
TGTGCCAGCAGCCGGACAGGCCAGGGGCAGCCCCAGCATTTT
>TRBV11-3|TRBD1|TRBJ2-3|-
CASGTGDTDTQYF
TGTGCCAGCGGGACAGGGGATACAGATACGCAGTATTTT
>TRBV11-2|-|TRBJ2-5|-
CASSFGTEGTQYF
TGTGCCAGCAGCTTCGGCACGGAGGGGACCCAGTACTTC
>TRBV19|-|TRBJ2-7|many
CASSPPGGITYEQYF
TGTGCCAGTAGTCCCCCGGGGGGCATAACCTACGAGCAGTACTTC
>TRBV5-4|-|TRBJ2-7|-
CASSLSPPGEQYF
TGTGCCAGCAGCTTGAGTCCCCCGGGCGAGCAGTACTTC
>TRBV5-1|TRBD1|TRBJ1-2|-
CASSWGQGLGYTF
TGCGCCAGCAGCTGGGGACAGGGTCTTGGCTACACCTTC
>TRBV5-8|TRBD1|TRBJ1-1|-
CASSSPDRGLDTEAFF
TGTGCCAGCAGCTCACCTGACAGGGGGTTGGACACTGAAGCTTTCTTT
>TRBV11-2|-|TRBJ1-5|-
CASSLGTVSQPQHF
TGTGCCAGCAGCTTAGGAACAGTCTCTCAGCCCCAGCATTTT
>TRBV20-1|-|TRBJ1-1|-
CSAENTEAFF
TGCAGTGCTGAGAACACTGAAGCTTTCTTT
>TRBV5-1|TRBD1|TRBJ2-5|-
CASSGQGALETQYF
TGCGCCAGCAGCGGACAGGGGGCGCTGGAGACCCAGTACTTC
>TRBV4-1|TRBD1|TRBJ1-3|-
CASSRGQGVTGNTIYF
TGCGCCAGCAGCCGCGGACAGGGAGTTACCGGAAACACCATATATTTT
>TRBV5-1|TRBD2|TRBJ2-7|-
CATSSGTSGGAQYF
TGCGCCACGTCCAGCGGGACTAGCGGGGGTGCGCAGTACTTC
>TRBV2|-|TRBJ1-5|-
CASRRGTSPSAPQHF
TGTGCCAGCAGGCGAGGGACCTCCCCTTCGGCGCCCCAGCATTTT
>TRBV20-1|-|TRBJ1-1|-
CSAYKDTEAFF
TGCAGTGCTTACAAAGACACTGAAGCTTTCTTT
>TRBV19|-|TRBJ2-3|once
CASIQDTQYF
TGTGCCAGTATTCAAGATACGCAGTATTTT
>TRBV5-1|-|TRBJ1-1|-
CASAPAGSRNTEAFF
TGCGCCAGCGCCCCAGCAGGCTCGAGGAACACTGAAGCTTTCTTT
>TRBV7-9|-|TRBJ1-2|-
CASSLPAGLNYGYTF
TGTGCCAGCAGCTTACCCGCGGGTCTTAACTATGGCTACACCTTC
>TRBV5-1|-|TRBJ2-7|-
CASSGGSLGEQYF
TGCGCCAGCAGCGGGGGCAGTCTCGGCGAGCAGTACTTC
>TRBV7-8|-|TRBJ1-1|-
CASSLSPQGPRLGTEAFF
TGTGCCAGCAGCTTAAGTCCTCAGGGGCCGCGGTTGGGCACTGAAGCTTTCTTT